Sequencing of this T cell receptor (beta chain) was carried out in a study of CD8 T cells in Susac syndrome. Whole-study results and caveats: The study acknowledged a relatively small number of individuals in its TCR sequencing and HLA analysis.

CD8+ and CD4+ T cells from blood underwent TCR beta sequencing. TEMRA cells were enriched by FACS, and CD4+ and CD8+ T cells were negatively isolated. Random hexamers were used to reverse transcribe the RNA input (roughly 0.5 to 1 ug). A multiplex approach, immunoSEQ multiplex PCR, amplified TCR beta CDR3 across 54 Vbeta and 13 Jbeta. One entry per CDR3 protein results from TCRdb running MiXCR on the immunoSEQ multiplex PCR reads. The sample holds some 450,000 distinct CDR3 sequences; more than 80% are singletons and the top ten take about 0.12%. V shed 1 base and J shed 3 bases, with 11 bases lying between them. CDR1 and CDR2 from the germline V gene are SGHTA and FQGNSA. This CDR3 is 15 amino acids long. For this clonotype: Its cognate antigen is unknown.

This chain uses TRBV7-2 with TRBJ2-3, with D uncertain. This clonotype was obtained from a human donor with multiple sclerosis. Sequenced sample: CD8+ T cells from PBMCs. CDR3 in amino acids: CASSLDLVGTDTQYF. The DNA of the CDR3 is TGTGCCAGCAGCTTAGACCTTGTCGGGACAGATACGCAGTATTTT.